These 8 T cell receptor beta chains were sequenced from one sample in a study of cytomegalovirus exposure and HLA in healthy donors (dated by TCRdb to 2015 to 2018). The library relied on the immunoSEQ multiplex PCR assay. The multiplex PCR relied on a mix of 60 forward primers for TCR Vbeta segments and 13 reverse primers for TCR Jbeta segments. TCRdb re-hosts the immuneACCESS table, in-frame sequences only. Its copies lack some clones; in the studies checked, an unresolved V gene accounts for under half of them, and the cause for the rest is not known. For this sample there are 210,000 or so clones; 87% appear just once. The top ten clonotypes cover 1.3% of the sample. Sequenced: PBMCs. The receptors were sampled from a man under 40 in good health and CMV-seronegative.

The chain's CDR3 is CALRGAKNIQYF. The CDR3 DNA reads TGCGCCCTCAGAGGGGCCAAAAACATTCAGTACTTC. This chain uses TRBV5-1 with TRBJ2-4; perhaps TRBD2 as D (5 bases). Germline CDR1 SGHRS, CDR2 YFSETQ. The CDR3 loop spans 12 amino acids. V lost 10 bases to trimming and J lost 1 base, with 9 bases between them. Supplemented by reference TRBV5-1 and TRBJ2-4, the full variable domain reads KAGVTQTPRYLIKTRGQQVTLSCSPISGHRSVSWYQQTPGQGLQFLFEYFSETQRNKGNFPGRFSGRQFSNSRSEMNVSTLELGDSALYLCALRGAKNIQYFGAGTRLSVL.

Details on this clone: This sample includes further DNA sequences coding for the same CDR3. This rearrangement joins TRBV5-1 to TRBJ2-2; D might be TRBD2 (5 bases). The V and J ends lost 4 bases and 1 base respectively, with 14 bases between them. CDR1 and CDR2 from the germline V gene are SGHRS and YFSETQ. The CDR3 contains 16 residues. For the CDR3, the DNA is TGCGCCAGCAGCCCGACGCGAGGACTGAACACCGGGGAGCTGTTTTTT. It encodes CASSPTRGLNTGELFF.

The chain couples TRBV19 to TRBJ2-7; 8 bases are a match to TRBD2. Germline trimming cut 1 base from V and 6 bases from J; bases unmatched to any gene: 11. This CDR3 has 16 residues. The germline gives CDR1 LNHDA, CDR2 SQIVND (reference sequence). In DNA form, the CDR3 reads TGTGCCAGTAGTATAGGTTCCGGAGCGGGAGTCGGCGAGCAGTACTTC. Translated: CASSIGSGAGVGEQYF. The whole variable domain, filled in from reference TRBV19 and TRBJ2-7, reads DGGITQSPKYLFRKEGQNVTLSCEQNLNHDAMYWYRQDPGQGLRLIYYSQIVNDFQKGDIAEGYSVSREKKESFPLTVTSAQKNPTAFYLCASSIGSGAGVGEQYFGPGTRLTVT.

The J gene is TRBJ1-6, the V gene TRBV19; D unresolved. The germline CDR1 and CDR2 sequences are LNHDA and SQIVND (reference sequence). The CDR3 runs to 14 residues. V lost 3 bases to trimming and J lost 9 bases, with 12 bases between them. The DNA of the CDR3 is TGTGCCAGTAGTATGTGGGAGGGCGGTTCACCCCTCCACTTT. It specifies CASSMWEGGSPLHF.

V usage is TRBV6-6 and J usage is TRBJ1-5; a possible D gene is TRBD1 (6 bases). Trimming removed 0 bases from V and 7 bases from J, with 10 bases in between. Germline V gene lookup returns CDR1 MNHNY and CDR2 SVGAGI (reference sequence). The CDR3 spans 14 residues. The CDR3 protein is CASSYSAGVQPQHF. In DNA, the CDR3 is TGTGCCAGCAGTTACTCGGCAGGGGTACAGCCCCAGCATTTT.

The genes are TRBV28 and TRBJ2-3; 8 positions match TRBD1. The germline V gene has CDR1 MDHEN and CDR2 SYDVKM. CDR3 size: 17 residues. Germline trimming cut 6 bases from V and 6 bases from J; bases unmatched to any gene: 17. CDR3 bases: TGTGCCAGCAGCGCCGGTCGAGGACAGGGTAGCATTGATACGCAGTATTTT. Its translation is CASSAGRGQGSIDTQYF.

This chain uses TRBV5-1 with TRBJ2-7; 9 bases are shared with TRBD2. The V and J ends lost 0 bases and 2 bases, in that order; junction bases with no gene match: 9. This CDR3 has 17 residues. From germline, CDR1 is SGHRS and CDR2 YFSETQ. CDR3 in DNA: TGCGCCAGCAGCTTGGAACCAAGCGGGGGGTCCCCCTACGAGCAGTACTTC. As protein: CASSLEPSGGSPYEQYF.

The chain joins TRBV5-1 to TRBJ2-7, with 7 bases that match TRBD1. Trimming took 0 bases from V and 1 from J; bases not matched to a gene: 1. CDR1 SGHRS and CDR2 YFSETQ come from the germline V gene. This CDR3 is built from 14 residues. This CDR3 is CASSLGQGSYEQYF. CDR3 coding DNA: TGCGCCAGCAGCTTGGGACAGGGATCCTACGAGCAGTACTTC. Complete variable domain (other parts from reference TRBV5-1 and TRBJ2-7): KAGVTQTPRYLIKTRGQQVTLSCSPISGHRSVSWYQQTPGQGLQFLFEYFSETQRNKGNFPGRFSGRQFSNSRSEMNVSTLELGDSALYLCASSLGQGSYEQYFGPGTRLTVT.